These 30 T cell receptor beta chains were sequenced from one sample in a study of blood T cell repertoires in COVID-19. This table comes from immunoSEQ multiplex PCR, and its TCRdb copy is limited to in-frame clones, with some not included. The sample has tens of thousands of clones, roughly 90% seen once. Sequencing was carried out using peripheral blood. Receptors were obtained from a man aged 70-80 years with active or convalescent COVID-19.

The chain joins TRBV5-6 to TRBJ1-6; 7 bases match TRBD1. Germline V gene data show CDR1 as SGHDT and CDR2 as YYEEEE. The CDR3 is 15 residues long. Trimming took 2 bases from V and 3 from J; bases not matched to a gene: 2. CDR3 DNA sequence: TGTGCCAGCAGCTTCGACAGGGTCTATAATTCACCCCTCCACTTT. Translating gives CASSFDRVYNSPLHF.

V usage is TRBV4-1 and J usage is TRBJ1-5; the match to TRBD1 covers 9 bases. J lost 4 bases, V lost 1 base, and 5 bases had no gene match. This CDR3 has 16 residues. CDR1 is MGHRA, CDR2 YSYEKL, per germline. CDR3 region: CASSQVGQGSNQPQHF. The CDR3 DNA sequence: TGCGCCAGCAGCCAAGTGGGACAGGGCTCAAATCAGCCCCAGCATTTT.

The CDR3 sequence: CASSEETGEQYV. CDR3 nucleotide sequence: TGTGCCAGCTCGGAGGAGACGGGCGAGCAGTACGTC. The gene calls are TRBV5-4 and TRBJ2-7; weak D call: TRBD2 (5 bases). The germline gives CDR1 SGHNT, CDR2 YYREEE (reference sequence). Trimming removed 7 bases at V and 6 bases at J, with 14 bases between. The CDR3 is 12 residues long.

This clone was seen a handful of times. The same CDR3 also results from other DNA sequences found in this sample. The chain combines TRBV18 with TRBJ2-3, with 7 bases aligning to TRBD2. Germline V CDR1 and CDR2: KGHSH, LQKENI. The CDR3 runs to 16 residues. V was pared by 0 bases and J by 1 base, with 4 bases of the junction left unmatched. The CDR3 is CASSPPGGGGTDTQYF. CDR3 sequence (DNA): TGTGCCAGCTCACCACCGGGCGGGGGTGGCACAGATACGCAGTATTTT.

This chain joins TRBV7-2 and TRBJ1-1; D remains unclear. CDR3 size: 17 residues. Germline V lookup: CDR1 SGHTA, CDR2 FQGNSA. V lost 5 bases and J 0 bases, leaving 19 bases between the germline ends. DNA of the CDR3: TGTGCCAGCAGCCAAAGCCCTACAGTGGGTCTGAACACTGAAGCTTTCTTT. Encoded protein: CASSQSPTVGLNTEAFF. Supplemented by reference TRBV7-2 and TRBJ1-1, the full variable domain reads GAGVSQSPSNKVTEKGKDVELRCDPISGHTALYWYRQSLGQGLEFLIYFQGNSAPDKSGLPSDRFSAERTGGSVSTLTIQRTQQEDSAVYLCASSQSPTVGLNTEAFFGQGTRLTVV.

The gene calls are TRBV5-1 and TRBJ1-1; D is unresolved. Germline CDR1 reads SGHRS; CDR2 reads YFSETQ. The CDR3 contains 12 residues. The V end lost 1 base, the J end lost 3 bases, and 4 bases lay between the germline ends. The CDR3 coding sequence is TGCGCCAGCAGCTTGTATGACACTGAAGCTTTCTTT. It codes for CASSLYDTEAFF.

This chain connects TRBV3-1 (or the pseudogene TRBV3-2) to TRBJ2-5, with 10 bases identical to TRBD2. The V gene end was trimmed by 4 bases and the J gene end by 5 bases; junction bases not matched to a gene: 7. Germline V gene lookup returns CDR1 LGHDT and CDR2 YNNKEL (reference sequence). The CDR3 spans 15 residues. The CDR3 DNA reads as TGTGCCAGCAGCCTCCGGACTAGCGGAGGGGAGACCCAGTACTTC. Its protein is CASSLRTSGGETQYF.

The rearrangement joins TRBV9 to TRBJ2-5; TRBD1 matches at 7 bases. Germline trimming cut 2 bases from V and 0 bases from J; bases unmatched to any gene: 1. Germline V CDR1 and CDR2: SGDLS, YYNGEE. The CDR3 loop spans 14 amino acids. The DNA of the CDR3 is TGTGCCAGCAGCGTGACAGGGAACCAAGAGACCCAGTACTTC. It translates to CASSVTGNQETQYF.

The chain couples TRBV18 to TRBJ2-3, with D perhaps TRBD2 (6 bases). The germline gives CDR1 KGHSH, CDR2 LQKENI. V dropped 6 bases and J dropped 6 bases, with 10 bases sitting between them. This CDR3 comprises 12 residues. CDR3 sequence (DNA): TGTGCCAGCTCGCTCGCGGGGGATACGCAGTATTTT. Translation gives CASSLAGDTQYF. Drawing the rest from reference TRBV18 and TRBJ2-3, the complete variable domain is NAGVMQNPRHLVRRRGQEARLRCSPMKGHSHVYWYRQLPEEGLKFMVYLQKENIIDESGMPKERFSAEFPKEGPSILRIQQVVRGDSAAYFCASSLAGDTQYFGPGTRLTVL.

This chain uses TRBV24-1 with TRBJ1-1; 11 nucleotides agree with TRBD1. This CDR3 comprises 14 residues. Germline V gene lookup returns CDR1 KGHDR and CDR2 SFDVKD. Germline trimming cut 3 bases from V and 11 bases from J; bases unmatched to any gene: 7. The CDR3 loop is CATSDEAGTGGAFF. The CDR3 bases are TGTGCCACCAGTGATGAGGCCGGGACAGGGGGGGCTTTCTTT.

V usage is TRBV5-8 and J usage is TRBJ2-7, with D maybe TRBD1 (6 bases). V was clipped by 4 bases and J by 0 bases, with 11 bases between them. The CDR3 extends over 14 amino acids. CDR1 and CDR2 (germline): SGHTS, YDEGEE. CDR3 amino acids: CASSRRQDSYEQYV. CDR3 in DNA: TGTGCCAGCAGCCGTCGACAGGACTCCTACGAGCAGTACGTC.

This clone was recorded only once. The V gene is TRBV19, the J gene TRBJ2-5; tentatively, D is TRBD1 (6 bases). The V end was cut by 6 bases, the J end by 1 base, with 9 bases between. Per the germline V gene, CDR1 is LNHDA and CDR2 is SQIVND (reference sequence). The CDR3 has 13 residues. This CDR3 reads CASSPTGQETQYF. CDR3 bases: TGTGCCAGTAGCCCGACAGGCCAAGAGACCCAGTACTTC.

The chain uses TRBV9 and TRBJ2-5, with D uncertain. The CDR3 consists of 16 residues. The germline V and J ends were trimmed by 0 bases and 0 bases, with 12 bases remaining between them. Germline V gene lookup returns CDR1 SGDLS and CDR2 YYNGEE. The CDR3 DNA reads TGTGCCAGCAGCGTAGGAACAGACATGTACCAAGAGACCCAGTACTTC. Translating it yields CASSVGTDMYQETQYF.

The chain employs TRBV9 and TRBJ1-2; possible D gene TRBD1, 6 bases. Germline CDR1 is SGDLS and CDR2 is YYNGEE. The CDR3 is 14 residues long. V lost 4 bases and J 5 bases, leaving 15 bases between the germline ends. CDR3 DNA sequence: TGTGCCAGCAGCTTCTGGGAAGGACAGTATGGCTACACCTTC. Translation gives CASSFWEGQYGYTF.

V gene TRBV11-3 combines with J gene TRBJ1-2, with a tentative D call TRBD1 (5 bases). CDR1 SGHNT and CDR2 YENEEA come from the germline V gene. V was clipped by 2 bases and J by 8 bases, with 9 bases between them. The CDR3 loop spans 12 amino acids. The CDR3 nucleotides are TGTGCCAGCAGCTTATCAGGGAGGGGCTACACCTTC. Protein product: CASSLSGRGYTF.

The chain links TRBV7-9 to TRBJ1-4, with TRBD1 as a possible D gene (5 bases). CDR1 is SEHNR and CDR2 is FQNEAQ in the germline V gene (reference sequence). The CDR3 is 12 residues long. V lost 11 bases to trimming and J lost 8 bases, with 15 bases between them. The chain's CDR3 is CALDTAGEKLFF. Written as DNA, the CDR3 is TGTGCCCTGGACACCGCCGGGGAAAAACTGTTTTTT.

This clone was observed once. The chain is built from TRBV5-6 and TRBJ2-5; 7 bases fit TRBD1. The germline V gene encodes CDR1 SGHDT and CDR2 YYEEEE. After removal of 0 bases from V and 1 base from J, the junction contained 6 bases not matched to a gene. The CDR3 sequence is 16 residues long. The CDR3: CASSLGQQGSQETQYF. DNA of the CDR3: TGTGCCAGCAGCTTGGGCCAACAGGGGAGCCAAGAGACCCAGTACTTC.

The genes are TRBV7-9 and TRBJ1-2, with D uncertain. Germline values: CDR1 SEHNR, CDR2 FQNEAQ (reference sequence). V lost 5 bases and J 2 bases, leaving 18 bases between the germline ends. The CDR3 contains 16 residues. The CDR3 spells CASSPEGREMNYGYTF. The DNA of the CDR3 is TGTGCCAGCAGCCCGGAGGGCAGAGAAATGAACTATGGCTACACCTTC.

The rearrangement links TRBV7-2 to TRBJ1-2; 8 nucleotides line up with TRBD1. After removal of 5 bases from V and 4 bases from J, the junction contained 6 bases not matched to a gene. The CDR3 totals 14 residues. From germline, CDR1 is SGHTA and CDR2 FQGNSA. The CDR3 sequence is CASSRSTGGYGYTF. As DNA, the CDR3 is TGTGCCAGCAGCAGATCAACAGGGGGCTATGGCTACACCTTC. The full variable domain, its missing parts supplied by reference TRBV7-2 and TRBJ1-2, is GAGVSQSPSNKVTEKGKDVELRCDPISGHTALYWYRQSLGQGLEFLIYFQGNSAPDKSGLPSDRFSAERTGGSVSTLTIQRTQQEDSAVYLCASSRSTGGYGYTFGSGTRLTVV.

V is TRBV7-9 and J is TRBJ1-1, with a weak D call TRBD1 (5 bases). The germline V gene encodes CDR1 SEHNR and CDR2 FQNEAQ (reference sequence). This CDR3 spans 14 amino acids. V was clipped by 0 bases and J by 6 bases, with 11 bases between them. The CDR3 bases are TGTGCCAGCAGCTTAGCGCAGGGAGGGGCTGAAGCTTTCTTT. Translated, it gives CASSLAQGGAEAFF. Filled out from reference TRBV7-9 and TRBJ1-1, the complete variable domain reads DTGVSQNPRHKITKRGQNVTFRCDPISEHNRLYWYRQTLGQGPEFLTYFQNEAQLEKSRLLSDRFSAERPKGSFSTLEIQRTEQGDSAMYLCASSLAQGGAEAFFGQGTRLTVV.

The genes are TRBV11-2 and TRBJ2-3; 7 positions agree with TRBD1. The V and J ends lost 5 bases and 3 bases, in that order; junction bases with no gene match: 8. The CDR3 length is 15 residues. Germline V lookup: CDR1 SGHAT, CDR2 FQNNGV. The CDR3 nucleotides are TGTGCCAGCAGCCCCCAGGGGACAGCTACAGATACGCAGTATTTT. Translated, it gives CASSPQGTATDTQYF.

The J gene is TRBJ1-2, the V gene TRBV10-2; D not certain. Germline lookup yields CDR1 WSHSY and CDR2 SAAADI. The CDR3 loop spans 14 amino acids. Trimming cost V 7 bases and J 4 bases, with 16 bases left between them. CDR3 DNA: TGCGCCAGCAATCCGGGATTTACTCTCTATGGCTACACCTTC. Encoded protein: CASNPGFTLYGYTF.

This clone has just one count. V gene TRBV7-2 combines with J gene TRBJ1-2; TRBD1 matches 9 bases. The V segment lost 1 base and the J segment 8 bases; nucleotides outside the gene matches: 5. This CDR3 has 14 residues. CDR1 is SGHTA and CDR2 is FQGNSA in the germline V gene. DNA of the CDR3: TGTGCCAGCAGCTTAGGCGGGACAGGGTGGGGCTACACCTTC. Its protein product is CASSLGGTGWGYTF.

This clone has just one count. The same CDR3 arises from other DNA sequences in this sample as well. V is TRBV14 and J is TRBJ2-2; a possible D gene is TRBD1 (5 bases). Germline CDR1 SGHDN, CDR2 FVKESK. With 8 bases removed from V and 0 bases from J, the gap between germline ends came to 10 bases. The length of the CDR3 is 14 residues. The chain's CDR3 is CASGAAPNTGELFF. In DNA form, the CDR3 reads TGTGCCAGCGGGGCAGCTCCGAACACCGGGGAGCTGTTTTTT.

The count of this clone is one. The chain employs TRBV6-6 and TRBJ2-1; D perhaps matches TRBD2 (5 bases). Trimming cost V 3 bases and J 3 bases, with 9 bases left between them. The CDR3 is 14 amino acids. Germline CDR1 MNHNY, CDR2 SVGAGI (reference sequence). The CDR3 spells CASSYEGYYNEQFF. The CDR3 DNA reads TGTGCCAGCAGTTATGAGGGATACTACAATGAGCAGTTCTTC.

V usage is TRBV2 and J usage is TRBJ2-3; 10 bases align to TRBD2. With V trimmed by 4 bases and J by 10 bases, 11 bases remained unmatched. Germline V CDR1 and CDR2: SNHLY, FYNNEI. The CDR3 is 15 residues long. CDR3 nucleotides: TGTGCCAGCAGTGGGTCAAGCGGGAGGGCCGTGCCGCAGTATTTT. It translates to CASSGSSGRAVPQYF. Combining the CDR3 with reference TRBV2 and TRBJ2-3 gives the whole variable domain EPEVTQTPSHQVTQMGQEVILRCVPISNHLYFYWYRQILGQKVEFLVSFYNNEISEKSEIFDDQFSVERPDGSNFTLKIRSTKLEDSAMYFCASSGSSGRAVPQYFGPGTRLTVL.

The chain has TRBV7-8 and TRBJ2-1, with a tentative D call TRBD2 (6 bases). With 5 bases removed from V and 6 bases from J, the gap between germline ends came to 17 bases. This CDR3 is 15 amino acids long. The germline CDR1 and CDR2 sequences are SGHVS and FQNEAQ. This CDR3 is CASSPDVAGPNEQFF. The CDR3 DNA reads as TGTGCCAGCAGCCCCGACGTCGCGGGGCCCAATGAGCAGTTCTTC.

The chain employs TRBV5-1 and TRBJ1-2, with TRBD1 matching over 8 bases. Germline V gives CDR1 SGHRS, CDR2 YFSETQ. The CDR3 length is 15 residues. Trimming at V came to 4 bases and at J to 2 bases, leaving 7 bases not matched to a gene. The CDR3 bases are TGCGCCAGCAGCACCGGGGGACAGGCAAACTATGGCTACACCTTC. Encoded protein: CASSTGGQANYGYTF. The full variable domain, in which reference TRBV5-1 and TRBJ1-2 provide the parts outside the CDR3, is KAGVTQTPRYLIKTRGQQVTLSCSPISGHRSVSWYQQTPGQGLQFLFEYFSETQRNKGNFPGRFSGRQFSNSRSEMNVSTLELGDSALYLCASSTGGQANYGYTFGSGTRLTVV.

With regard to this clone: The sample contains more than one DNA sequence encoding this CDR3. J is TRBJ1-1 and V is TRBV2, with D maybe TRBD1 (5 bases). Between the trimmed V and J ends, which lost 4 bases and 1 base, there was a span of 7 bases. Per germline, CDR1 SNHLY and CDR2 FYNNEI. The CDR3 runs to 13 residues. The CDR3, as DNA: TGTGCCAGCAGTGGAGACAGGAACACTGAAGCTTTCTTT. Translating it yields CASSGDRNTEAFF.

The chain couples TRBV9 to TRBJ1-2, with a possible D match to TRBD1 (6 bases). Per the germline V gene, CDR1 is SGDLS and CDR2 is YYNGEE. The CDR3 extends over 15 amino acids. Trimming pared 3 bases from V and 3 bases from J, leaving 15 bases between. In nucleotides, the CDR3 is TGTGCCAGCAGCGCCAACAGGGCTTTTGACTATGGCTACACCTTC. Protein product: CASSANRAFDYGYTF.